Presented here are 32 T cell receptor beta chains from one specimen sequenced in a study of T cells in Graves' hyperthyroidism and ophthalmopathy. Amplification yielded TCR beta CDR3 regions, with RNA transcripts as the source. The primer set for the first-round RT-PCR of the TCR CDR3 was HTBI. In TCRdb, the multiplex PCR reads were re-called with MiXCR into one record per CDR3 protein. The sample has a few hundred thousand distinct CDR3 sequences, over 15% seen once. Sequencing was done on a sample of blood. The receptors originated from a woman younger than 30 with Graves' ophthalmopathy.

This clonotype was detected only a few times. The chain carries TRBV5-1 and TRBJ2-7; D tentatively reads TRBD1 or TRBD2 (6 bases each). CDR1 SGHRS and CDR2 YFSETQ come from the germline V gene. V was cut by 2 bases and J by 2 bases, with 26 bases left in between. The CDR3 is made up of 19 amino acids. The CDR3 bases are TGCGCCAGCAGCTTCGGGAGTAGTGGGACATTTCTTAGCACCTACGAGCAGTACTTC. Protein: CASSFGSSGTFLSTYEQYF. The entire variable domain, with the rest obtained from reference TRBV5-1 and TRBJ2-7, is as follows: KAGVTQTPRYLIKTRGQQVTLSCSPISGHRSVSWYQQTPGQGLQFLFEYFSETQRNKGNFPGRFSGRQFSNSRSEMNVSTLELGDSALYLCASSFGSSGTFLSTYEQYFGPGTRLTVT.

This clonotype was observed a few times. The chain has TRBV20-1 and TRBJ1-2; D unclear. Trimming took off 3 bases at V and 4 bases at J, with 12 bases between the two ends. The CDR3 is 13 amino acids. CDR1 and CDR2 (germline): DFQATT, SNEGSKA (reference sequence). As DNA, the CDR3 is TGCAGTGCTAGGGACGAAAAATCCTATGGCTACACCTTC. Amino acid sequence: CSARDEKSYGYTF.

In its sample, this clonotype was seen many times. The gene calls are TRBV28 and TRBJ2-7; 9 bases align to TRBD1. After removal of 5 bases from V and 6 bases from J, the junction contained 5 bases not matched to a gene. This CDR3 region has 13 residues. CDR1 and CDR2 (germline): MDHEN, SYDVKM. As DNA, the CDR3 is TGTGCCAGCAGTATCGGGACAGGGCTCGAGCAGTACTTC. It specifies CASSIGTGLEQYF. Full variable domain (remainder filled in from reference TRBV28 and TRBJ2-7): DVKVTQSSRYLVKRTGEKVFLECVQDMDHENMFWYRQDPGLGLRLIYFSYDVKMKEKGDIPEGYSVSREKKERFSLILESASTNQTSMYLCASSIGTGLEQYFGPGTRLTVT.

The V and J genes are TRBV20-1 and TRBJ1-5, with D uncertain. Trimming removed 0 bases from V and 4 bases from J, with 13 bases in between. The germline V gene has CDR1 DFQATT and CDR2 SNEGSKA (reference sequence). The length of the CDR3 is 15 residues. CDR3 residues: CSARDPGTGNQPQHF. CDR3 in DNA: TGCAGTGCTAGAGATCCGGGTACGGGAAATCAGCCCCAGCATTTT.

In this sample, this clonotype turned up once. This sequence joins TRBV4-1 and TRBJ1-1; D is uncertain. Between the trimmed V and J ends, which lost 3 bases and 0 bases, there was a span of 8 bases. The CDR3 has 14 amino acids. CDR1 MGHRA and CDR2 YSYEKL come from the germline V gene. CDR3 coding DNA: TGCGCCAGCAGCCATCCGGAGTTGAACACTGAAGCTTTCTTT. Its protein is CASSHPELNTEAFF.

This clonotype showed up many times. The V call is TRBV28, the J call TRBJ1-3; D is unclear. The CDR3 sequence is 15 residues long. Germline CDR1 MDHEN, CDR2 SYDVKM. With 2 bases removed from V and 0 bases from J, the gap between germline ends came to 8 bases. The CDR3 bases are TGTGCCAGCAGTTTAGGGGATCACTCTGGAAACACCATATATTTT. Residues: CASSLGDHSGNTIYF.

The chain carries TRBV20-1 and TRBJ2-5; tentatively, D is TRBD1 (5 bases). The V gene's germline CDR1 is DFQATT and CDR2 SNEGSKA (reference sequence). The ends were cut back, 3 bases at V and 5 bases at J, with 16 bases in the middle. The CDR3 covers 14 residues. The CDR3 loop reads CSARMPGNRETQYF. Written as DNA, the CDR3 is TGCAGTGCTAGGATGCCAGGGAATAGGGAGACCCAGTACTTC.

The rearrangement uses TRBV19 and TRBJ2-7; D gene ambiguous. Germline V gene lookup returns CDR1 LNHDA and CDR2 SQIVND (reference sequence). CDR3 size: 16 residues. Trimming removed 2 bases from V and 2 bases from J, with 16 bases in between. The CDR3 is CASSISPADLAYEQYF. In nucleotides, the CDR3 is TGTGCCAGTAGTATATCCCCCGCAGACCTTGCCTACGAGCAGTACTTC.

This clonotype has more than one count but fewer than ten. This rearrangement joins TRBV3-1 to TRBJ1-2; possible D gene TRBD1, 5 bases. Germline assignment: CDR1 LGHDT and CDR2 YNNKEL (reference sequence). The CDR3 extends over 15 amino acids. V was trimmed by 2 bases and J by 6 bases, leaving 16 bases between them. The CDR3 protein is CASSQIWGPGDGYTF. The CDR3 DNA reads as TGTGCCAGCAGCCAAATATGGGGCCCGGGCGATGGCTACACCTTC.

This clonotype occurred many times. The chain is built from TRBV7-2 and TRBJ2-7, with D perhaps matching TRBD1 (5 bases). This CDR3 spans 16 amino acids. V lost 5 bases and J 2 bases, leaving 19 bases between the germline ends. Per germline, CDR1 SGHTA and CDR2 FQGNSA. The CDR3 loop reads CASSPTGGRGTYEQYF. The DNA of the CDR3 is TGTGCCAGCAGCCCAACCGGCGGTAGGGGAACCTACGAGCAGTACTTC.

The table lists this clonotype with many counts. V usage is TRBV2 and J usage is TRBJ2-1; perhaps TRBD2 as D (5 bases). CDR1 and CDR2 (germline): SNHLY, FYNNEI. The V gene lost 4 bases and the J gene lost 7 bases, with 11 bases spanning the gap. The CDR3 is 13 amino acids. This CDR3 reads CASSGERRNEQFF. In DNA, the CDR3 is TGTGCCAGCAGTGGCGAAAGGAGGAATGAGCAGTTCTTC.

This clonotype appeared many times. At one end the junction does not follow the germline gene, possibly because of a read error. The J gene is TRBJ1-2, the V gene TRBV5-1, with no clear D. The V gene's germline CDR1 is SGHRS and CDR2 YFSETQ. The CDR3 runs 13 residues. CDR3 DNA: TGTGCCAGCAGCTTAGAACCCAACTATGGCTACACCTTC. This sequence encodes CASSLEPNYGYTF.

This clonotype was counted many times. This CDR3 reads CASSPGDLGEQYF. In DNA, the CDR3 is TGTGCCAGCAGCCCAGGGGATTTGGGCGAGCAGTACTTC. V gene TRBV5-5 combines with J gene TRBJ2-7; tentatively, D is TRBD1 (6 bases). The ends were cut back, 4 bases at V and 6 bases at J, with 14 bases in the middle. This CDR3 has 13 residues. CDR1 is SGHKS and CDR2 is YYEKEE in the germline V gene (reference sequence).

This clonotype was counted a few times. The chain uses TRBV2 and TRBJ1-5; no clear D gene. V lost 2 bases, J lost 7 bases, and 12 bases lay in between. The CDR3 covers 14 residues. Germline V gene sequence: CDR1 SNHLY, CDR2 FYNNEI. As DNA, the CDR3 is TGTGCCAGCAGTGAAACAGATCCGGTCCAGCCCCAGCATTTT. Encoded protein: CASSETDPVQPQHF.

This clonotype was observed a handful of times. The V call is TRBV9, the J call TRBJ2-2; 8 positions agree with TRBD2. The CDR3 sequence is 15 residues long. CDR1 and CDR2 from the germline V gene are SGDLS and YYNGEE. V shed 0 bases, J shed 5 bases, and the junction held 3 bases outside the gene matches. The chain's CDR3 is CASSVVASGTGELFF. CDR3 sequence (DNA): TGTGCCAGCAGCGTAGTTGCTAGCGGGACCGGGGAGCTGTTTTTT.

The CDR3 DNA sequence: TGCGCCAGCAGCCAAGATCATCGGCGGACTGAGCAGTTCTTC. Translating gives CASSQDHRRTEQFF. The chain uses TRBV4-1 and TRBJ2-1; the D is unclear. CDR1 and CDR2 from the germline V gene are MGHRA and YSYEKL. This CDR3 is 14 amino acids long. V was pared by 0 bases and J by 9 bases, with 12 bases between.

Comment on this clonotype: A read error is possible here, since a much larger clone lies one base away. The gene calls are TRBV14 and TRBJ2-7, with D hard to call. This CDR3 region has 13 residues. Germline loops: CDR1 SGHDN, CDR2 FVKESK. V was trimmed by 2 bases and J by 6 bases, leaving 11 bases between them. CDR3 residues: CASSQHHRREQYF. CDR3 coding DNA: TGTGCCAGCAGCCAACACCATCGGCGCGAGCAGTACTTC. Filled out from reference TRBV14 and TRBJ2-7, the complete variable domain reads EAGVTQFPSHSVIEKGQTVTLRCDPISGHDNLYWYRRVMGKEIKFLLHFVKESKQDESGMPNNRFLAERTGGTYSTLKVQPAELEDSGVYFCASSQHHRREQYFGPGTRLTVT.

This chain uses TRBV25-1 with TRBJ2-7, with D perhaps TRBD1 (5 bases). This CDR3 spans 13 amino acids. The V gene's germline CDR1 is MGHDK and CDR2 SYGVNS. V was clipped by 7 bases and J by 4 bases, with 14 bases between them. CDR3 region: CASTPVDKYEQYF. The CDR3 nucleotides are TGTGCCAGCACCCCTGTGGACAAATACGAGCAGTACTTC.

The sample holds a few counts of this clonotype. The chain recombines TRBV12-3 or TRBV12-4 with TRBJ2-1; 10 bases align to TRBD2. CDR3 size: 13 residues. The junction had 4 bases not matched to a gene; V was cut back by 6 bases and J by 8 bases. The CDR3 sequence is CASRTSGVDEQFF. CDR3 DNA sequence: TGTGCCAGCAGAACTAGCGGGGTAGATGAGCAGTTCTTC.

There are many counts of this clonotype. The CDR3 DNA follows: TGTGCCAGCAGTTACGATCGGACCTACGAGCAGTACTTC. It codes for CASSYDRTYEQYF. The rearrangement joins TRBV6-2 or TRBV6-3 to TRBJ2-7, with D unclear. Germline V lookup: CDR1 MNHEY, CDR2 SVGEGT. Deletions cut 2 bases from V and 2 bases from J, with 7 bases between. The CDR3 contains 13 residues.

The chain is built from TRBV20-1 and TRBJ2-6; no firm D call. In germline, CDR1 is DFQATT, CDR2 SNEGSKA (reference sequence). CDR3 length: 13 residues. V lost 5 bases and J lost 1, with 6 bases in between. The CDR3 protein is CSAHDSGANVLTF. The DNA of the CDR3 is TGCAGTGCTCACGATTCTGGGGCCAACGTCCTGACTTTC.

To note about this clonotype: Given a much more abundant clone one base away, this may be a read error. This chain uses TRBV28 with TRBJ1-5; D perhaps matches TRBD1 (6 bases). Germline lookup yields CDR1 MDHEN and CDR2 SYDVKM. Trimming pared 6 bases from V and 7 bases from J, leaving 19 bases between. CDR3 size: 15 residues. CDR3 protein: CASSHQDSVGQPQHF. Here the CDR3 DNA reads TGTGCCAGCAGCCATCAGGACAGTGTTGGGCAGCCCCAGCATTTT. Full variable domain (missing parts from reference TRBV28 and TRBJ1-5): DVKVTQSSRYLVKRTGEKVFLECVQDMDHENMFWYRQDPGLGLRLIYFSYDVKMKEKGDIPEGYSVSREKKERFSLILESASTNQTSMYLCASSHQDSVGQPQHFGDGTRLSIL.

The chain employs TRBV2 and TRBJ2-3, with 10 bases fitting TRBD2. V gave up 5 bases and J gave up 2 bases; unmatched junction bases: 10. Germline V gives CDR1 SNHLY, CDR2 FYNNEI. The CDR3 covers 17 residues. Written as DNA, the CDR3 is TGTGCCAGCAGTTTAGCGGGAGGTTCCTCCACCACAGATACGCAGTATTTT. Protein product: CASSLAGGSSTTDTQYF.

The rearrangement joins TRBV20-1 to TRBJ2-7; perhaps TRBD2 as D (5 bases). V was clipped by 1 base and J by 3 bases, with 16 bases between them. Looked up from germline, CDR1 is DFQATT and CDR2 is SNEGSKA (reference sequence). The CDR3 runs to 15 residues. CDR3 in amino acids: CSARAEAGPIYEQYF. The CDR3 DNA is TGCAGTGCTAGAGCGGAGGCAGGACCTATCTACGAGCAGTACTTC.

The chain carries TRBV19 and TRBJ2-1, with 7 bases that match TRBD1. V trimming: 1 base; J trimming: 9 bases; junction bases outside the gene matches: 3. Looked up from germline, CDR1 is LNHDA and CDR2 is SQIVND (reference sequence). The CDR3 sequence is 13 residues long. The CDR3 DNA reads TGTGCCAGTAGTATAGGAGGGGGCCTTGAGCAGTTCTTC. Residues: CASSIGGGLEQFF.

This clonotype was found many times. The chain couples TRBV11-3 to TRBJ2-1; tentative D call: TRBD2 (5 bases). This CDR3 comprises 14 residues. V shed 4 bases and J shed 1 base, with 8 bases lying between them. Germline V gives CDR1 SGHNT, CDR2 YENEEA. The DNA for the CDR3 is TGTGCCAGCAGCTCAGGACTGTCCTACAATGAGCAGTTCTTC. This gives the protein CASSSGLSYNEQFF. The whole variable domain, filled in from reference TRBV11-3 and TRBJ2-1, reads EAGVVQSPRYKIIEKKQPVAFWCNPISGHNTLYWYLQNLGQGPELLIRYENEEAVDDSQLPKDRFSAERLKGVDSTLKIQPAELGDSAVYLCASSSGLSYNEQFFGPGTRLTVL.

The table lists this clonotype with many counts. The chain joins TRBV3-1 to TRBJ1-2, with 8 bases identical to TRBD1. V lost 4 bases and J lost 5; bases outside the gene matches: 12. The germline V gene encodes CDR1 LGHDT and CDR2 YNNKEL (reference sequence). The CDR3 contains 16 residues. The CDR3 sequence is CASSREGTGGVYGYTF. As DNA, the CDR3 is TGTGCCAGCAGCCGCGAAGGGACAGGCGGCGTGTATGGCTACACCTTC. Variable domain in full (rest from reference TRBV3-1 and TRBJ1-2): DTAVSQTPKYLVTQMGNDKSIKCEQNLGHDTMYWYKQDSKKFLKIMFSYNNKELIINETVPNRFSPKSPDKAHLNLHINSLELGDSAVYFCASSREGTGGVYGYTFGSGTRLTVV.

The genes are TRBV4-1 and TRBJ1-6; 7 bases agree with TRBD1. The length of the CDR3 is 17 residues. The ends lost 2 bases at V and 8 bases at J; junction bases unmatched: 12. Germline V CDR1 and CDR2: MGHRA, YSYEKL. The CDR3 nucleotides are TGCGCCAGCAGCCAACTCTACCGACAGGGCAAAGATTCACCCCTCCACTTT. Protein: CASSQLYRQGKDSPLHF.

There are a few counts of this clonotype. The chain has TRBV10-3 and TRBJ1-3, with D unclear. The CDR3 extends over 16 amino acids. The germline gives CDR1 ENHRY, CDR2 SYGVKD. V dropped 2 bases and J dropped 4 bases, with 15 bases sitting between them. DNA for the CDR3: TGTGCCATCAGTGAGATCGGGGTTGCGTACGGAAACACCATATATTTT. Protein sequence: CAISEIGVAYGNTIYF.

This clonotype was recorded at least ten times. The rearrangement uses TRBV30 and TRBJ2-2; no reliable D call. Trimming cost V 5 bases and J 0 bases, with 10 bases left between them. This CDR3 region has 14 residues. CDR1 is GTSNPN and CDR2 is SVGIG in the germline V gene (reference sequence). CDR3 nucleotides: TGTGCCTGGGGAGCGCGCGCGAACACCGGGGAGCTGTTTTTT. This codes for CAWGARANTGELFF.

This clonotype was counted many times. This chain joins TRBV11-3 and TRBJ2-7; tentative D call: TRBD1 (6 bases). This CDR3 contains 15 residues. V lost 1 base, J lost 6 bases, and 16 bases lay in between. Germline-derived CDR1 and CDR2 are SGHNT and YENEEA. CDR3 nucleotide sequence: TGTGCCAGCAGCTTAGGGGCAGGGGAAGTCGGCGAGCAGTACTTC. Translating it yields CASSLGAGEVGEQYF.

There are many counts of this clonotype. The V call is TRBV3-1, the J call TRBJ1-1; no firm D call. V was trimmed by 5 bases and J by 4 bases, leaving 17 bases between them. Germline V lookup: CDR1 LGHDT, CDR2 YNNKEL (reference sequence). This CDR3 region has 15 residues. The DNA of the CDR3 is TGTGCCAGCAGCTCCCAAGTTAACGGTGGCACTGAAGCTTTCTTT. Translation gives CASSSQVNGGTEAFF.